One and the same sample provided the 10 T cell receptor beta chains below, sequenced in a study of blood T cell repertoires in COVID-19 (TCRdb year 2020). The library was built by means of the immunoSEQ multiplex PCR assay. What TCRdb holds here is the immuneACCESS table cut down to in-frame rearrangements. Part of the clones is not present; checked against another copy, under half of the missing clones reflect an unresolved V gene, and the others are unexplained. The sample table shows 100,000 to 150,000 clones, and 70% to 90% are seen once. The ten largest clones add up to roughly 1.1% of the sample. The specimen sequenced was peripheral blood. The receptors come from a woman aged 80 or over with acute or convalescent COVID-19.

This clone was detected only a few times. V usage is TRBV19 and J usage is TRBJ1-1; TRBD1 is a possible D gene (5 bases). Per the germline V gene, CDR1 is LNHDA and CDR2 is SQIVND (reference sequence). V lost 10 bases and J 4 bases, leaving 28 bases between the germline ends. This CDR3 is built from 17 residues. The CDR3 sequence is CATYSSPRRRATTEAFF. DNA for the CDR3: TGTGCCACCTATTCCTCCCCCCGGCGCAGGGCTACCACTGAAGCTTTCTTT.

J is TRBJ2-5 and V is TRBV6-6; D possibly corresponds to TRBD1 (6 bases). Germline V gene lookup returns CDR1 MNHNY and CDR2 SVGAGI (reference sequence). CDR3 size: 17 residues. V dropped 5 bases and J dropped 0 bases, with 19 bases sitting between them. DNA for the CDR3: TGTGCCAGCAGTCCCGGCTGGACAGTTGGGGACCAAGAGACCCAGTACTTC. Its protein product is CASSPGWTVGDQETQYF.

This CDR3 is CASSLSQTNTGELFF. In nucleotides, the CDR3 is TGTGCCAGCAGCTTAAGCCAGACTAACACCGGGGAGCTGTTTTTT. The chain recombines TRBV7-2 with TRBJ2-2; D is ambiguous. Germline V CDR1 and CDR2: SGHTA, FQGNSA. V lost 2 bases and J 2 bases, leaving 9 bases between the germline ends. The CDR3 extends over 15 amino acids.

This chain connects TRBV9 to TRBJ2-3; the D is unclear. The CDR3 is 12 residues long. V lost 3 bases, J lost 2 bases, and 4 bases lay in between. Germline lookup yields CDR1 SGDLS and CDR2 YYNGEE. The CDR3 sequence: CASSAITDTQYF. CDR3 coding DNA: TGTGCCAGCAGCGCAATCACAGATACGCAGTATTTT.

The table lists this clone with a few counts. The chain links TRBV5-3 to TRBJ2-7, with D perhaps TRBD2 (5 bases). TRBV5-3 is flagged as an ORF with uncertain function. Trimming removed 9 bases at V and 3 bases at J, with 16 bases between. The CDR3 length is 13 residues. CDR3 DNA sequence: TGTGCCAACCCCCCGGCGAGGGTCTACGAGCAGTACTTC. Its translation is CANPPARVYEQYF.

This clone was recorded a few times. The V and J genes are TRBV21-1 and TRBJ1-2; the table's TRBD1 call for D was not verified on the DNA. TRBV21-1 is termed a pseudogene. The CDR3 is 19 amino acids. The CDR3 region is CASSGVGRRYSRLLYGYTF. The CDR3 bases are TGTGCCAGCAGCGGTGTAGGCAGGCGCTATTCTCGCCTACTTTATGGCTACACCTTC.

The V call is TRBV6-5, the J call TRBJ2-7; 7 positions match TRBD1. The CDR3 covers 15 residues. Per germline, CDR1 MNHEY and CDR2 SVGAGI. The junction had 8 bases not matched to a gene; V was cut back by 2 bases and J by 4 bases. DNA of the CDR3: TGTGCCAGCAGTTACACACCGAGGGGGCCGTACGAGCAGTACTTC. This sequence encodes CASSYTPRGPYEQYF.

CDR3 nucleotides: TGTGCCAGCAGCTCCGGGACTAGCGGAGTCTATGAGCAGTTCTTC. Its protein product is CASSSGTSGVYEQFF. The chain has TRBV5-4 and TRBJ2-1; TRBD2 agrees at 11 bases. Germline CDR1 is SGHNT and CDR2 is YYREEE (reference sequence). The junction had 7 bases not matched to a gene; V was cut back by 3 bases and J by 8 bases. The CDR3 consists of 15 residues.

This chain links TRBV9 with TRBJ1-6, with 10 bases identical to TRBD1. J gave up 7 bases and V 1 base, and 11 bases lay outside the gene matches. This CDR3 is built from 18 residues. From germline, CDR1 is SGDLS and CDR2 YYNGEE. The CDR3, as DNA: TGTGCCAGCAGCGTACGCGCCGGGACAGGGGCTTGGAATTCACCCCTCCACTTT. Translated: CASSVRAGTGAWNSPLHF.

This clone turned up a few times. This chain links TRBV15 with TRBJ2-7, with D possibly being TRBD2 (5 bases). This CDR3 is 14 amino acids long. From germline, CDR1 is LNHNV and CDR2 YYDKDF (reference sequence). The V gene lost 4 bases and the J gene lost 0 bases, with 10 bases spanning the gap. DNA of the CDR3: TGTGCCACCAGCACCCACACTAGCTCCTACGAGCAGTACTTC. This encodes CATSTHTSSYEQYF.